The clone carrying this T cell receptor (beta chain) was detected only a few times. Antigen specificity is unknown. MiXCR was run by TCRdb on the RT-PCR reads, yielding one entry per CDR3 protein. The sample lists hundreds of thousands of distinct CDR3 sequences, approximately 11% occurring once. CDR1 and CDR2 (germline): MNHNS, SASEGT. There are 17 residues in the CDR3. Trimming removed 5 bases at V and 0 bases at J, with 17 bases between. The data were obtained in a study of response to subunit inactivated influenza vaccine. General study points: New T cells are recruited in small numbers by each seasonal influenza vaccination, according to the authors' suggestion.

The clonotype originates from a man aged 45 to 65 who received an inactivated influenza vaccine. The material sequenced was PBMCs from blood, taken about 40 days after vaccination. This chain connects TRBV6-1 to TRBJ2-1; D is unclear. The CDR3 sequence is CASSPTPGSFSYNEQFF. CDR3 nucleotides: TGTGCCAGCAGTCCCACCCCAGGCTCCTTCTCCTACAATGAGCAGTTCTTC.